The present T cell receptor (beta chain) was sequenced within a study of T cell responses to AZD1222 COVID-19 vaccine. Across the study: The analysis combined second doses at about 4 or about 12 weeks.

Concerning this clone itself: Its specificity is not known.

Study results and limitations: Repertoires were collected only later (after the peak T cell response had occurred). Most donors were white British, females outnumbered males, and clonal diversity was possibly underestimated. Baseline seropositivity characterized only 5 or 6 AZD1222 recipients.

The CDR3 runs to 15 residues. V shed 5 bases and J 5 bases; nucleotides not matched to a gene: 5. Germline V gene data show CDR1 as SEHNR and CDR2 as FQNEAQ (reference sequence). The method was immunoSEQ multiplex PCR; TCRdb's version includes in-frame clones alone and lacks a portion of them. The repertoire consists of approximately 160,000 clones, with more than 70% occurring once and the leading ten covering approximately 2.1%. Sequencing was performed on peripheral blood, taken on day 0 of AZD1222 vaccination. The chain is built from TRBV7-9 and TRBJ2-5, with 13 bases that match TRBD2. This receptor was obtained from an adult in good health. This chain's CDR3 is CASSGLAGVRETQYF. The CDR3 DNA reads TGTGCCAGCAGCGGACTAGCGGGAGTAAGGGAGACCCAGTACTTC.